A single sample is the source of the 25 T cell receptor beta chains below, sequenced in a study of blood T cells in healthy people across ages. A second PCR of 7 to 11 cycles used a sample-barcoded 5' primer and a J-beta primer mix. TCRdb reanalysed the 5' RACE reads using MiXCR and keeps one entry per CDR3 protein. The table has about 1 million distinct CDR3 sequences, 45% seen once. The sequencing input was blood. The receptors were gathered from a woman aged 60-70 years in good health.

This chain joins TRBV29-1 and TRBJ2-3; D ambiguous. CDR1 and CDR2 from the germline V gene are SQVTM and ANQGSEA. The V gene lost 6 bases and the J gene lost 2 bases, with 12 bases spanning the gap. The CDR3 length is 13 residues. CDR3 amino acids: CSVGIMLTDTQYF. The CDR3 DNA reads TGCAGCGTGGGGATAATGCTCACAGATACGCAGTATTTT.

The chain recombines TRBV10-1 with TRBJ2-1; D ambiguous. CDR3 length: 13 amino acids. The V gene's germline CDR1 is WNHNN and CDR2 SYGVQD (reference sequence). The V gene lost 4 bases and the J gene lost 8 bases, with 12 bases spanning the gap. CDR3 residues: CASSVTSFDEQFF. CDR3 coding DNA: TGCGCCAGCAGTGTAACCTCGTTTGATGAGCAGTTCTTC.

The chain employs TRBV29-1 and TRBJ2-5; 9 bases are shared with TRBD2. CDR1 is SQVTM, CDR2 ANQGSEA, per germline. The CDR3 has 15 amino acids. After removal of 6 bases from V and 5 bases from J, the junction contained 13 bases not matched to a gene. The CDR3 spells CSVGAGGLGRETQYF. CDR3 in DNA: TGCAGCGTCGGAGCGGGAGGATTAGGGAGGGAGACCCAGTACTTC.

The chain uses TRBV24-1 and TRBJ2-1; 7 bases are shared with TRBD1. Unmatched junction bases numbered 6, after V lost 9 bases and J lost 2 bases. The CDR3 covers 14 residues. Per the germline V gene, CDR1 is KGHDR and CDR2 is SFDVKD. CDR3 amino acids: CATAGQETYNEQFF. The CDR3 region has the DNA TGTGCCACCGCCGGACAGGAGACCTACAATGAGCAGTTCTTC.

The V gene is TRBV6-6, the J gene TRBJ2-1; TRBD1 agrees at 10 bases. Trimming at V came to 6 bases and at J to 6 bases, leaving 5 bases not matched to a gene. The CDR3 contains 14 residues. Germline CDR1 is MNHNY and CDR2 is SVGAGI (reference sequence). Here the CDR3 DNA reads TGTGCCAGCAGCCGGGACAGGGGAAGCAATGAGCAGTTCTTC. This encodes CASSRDRGSNEQFF.

This clonotype was seen a handful of times. The V gene is TRBV7-2, the J gene TRBJ2-7; D is unresolved. V lost 0 bases to trimming and J lost 4 bases, with 7 bases between them. Looked up from germline, CDR1 is SGHTA and CDR2 is FQGNSA. CDR3 length equals 13 residues. The CDR3 is CASSLAAQYEQYF. CDR3 sequence (DNA): TGTGCCAGCAGCTTAGCGGCCCAGTACGAGCAGTACTTC. Full variable domain (rest looked up from reference TRBV7-2 and TRBJ2-7): GAGVSQSPSNKVTEKGKDVELRCDPISGHTALYWYRQSLGQGLEFLIYFQGNSAPDKSGLPSDRFSAERTGGSVSTLTIQRTQQEDSAVYLCASSLAAQYEQYFGPGTRLTVT.

This clonotype was detected only a few times. The genes are TRBV29-1 and TRBJ1-2; 7 bases fit TRBD1. Germline V gene sequence: CDR1 SQVTM, CDR2 ANQGSEA. This CDR3 has 14 residues. The V segment lost 6 bases and the J segment 5 bases; nucleotides outside the gene matches: 12. The CDR3: CSVSTGTRGYGYTF. CDR3 DNA: TGCAGCGTGTCTACAGGGACCAGGGGGTATGGCTACACCTTC.

For this clonotype: A read error may produce the germline difference seen at one junction end. This rearrangement joins TRBV6-5 to TRBJ2-3; no clear D gene. This CDR3 is 15 amino acids long. Germline V gene data show CDR1 as MNHEY and CDR2 as SVGAGI. The CDR3 DNA is TGTGCTAGCAGTTACCGTTGGGGTAGCACAGATACGCAGTATTTT. Its protein product is CASSYRWGSTDTQYF.

Many counts were recorded for this clonotype. The chain carries TRBV27 and TRBJ2-1, with D unclear. Germline-derived CDR1 and CDR2 are MNHEY and SMNVEV (reference sequence). V was shortened by 4 bases and J by 6 bases, with 19 bases between the two germline ends. CDR3 length: 16 amino acids. The chain's CDR3 is CASSYRLTQPVNEQFF. The CDR3 nucleotides are TGTGCCAGCAGTTACCGTCTAACGCAGCCAGTCAATGAGCAGTTCTTC.

This clonotype was seen only a few times. CDR3 DNA: TGTGCCAGCAGTTCTTCCGGGACTAGCGGGAGCGATGAGCAGTTCTTC. Amino acid sequence: CASSSSGTSGSDEQFF. This chain uses TRBV13 with TRBJ2-1; 14 nucleotides agree with TRBD2. From germline, CDR1 is PRHDT and CDR2 FYEKMQ (reference sequence). The CDR3 totals 16 residues. Losses at the gene ends were 6 bases for V and 8 bases for J; bases not matched to a gene: 9.

This clonotype occurred a few times. The rearrangement links TRBV4-2 to TRBJ2-7, with 11 bases fitting TRBD1. CDR1 is LGHNA and CDR2 is YNFKEQ in the germline V gene. V lost 8 bases, J lost 6 bases, and 9 bases stayed unmatched. This CDR3 comprises 14 residues. The CDR3: CASSKGQGVLEQYF. Here the CDR3 DNA reads TGTGCCAGCTCGAAGGGACAGGGGGTTCTCGAGCAGTACTTC.

This chain links TRBV7-9 with TRBJ1-1; 8 nucleotides align to TRBD1. The CDR3 length is 18 residues. J was trimmed by 1 base and V by 5 bases; bases with no gene match: 15. The germline gives CDR1 SEHNR, CDR2 FQNEAQ (reference sequence). This CDR3 is CASSPRGRQGLENTEAFF. The CDR3 nucleotides are TGTGCCAGCAGCCCGAGGGGTCGACAGGGGTTGGAGAACACTGAAGCTTTCTTT.

This rearrangement joins TRBV5-6 to TRBJ2-1, with a weak D call TRBD2 (5 bases). The germline V and J ends were trimmed by 5 bases and 8 bases, with 20 bases remaining between them. The CDR3 length is 15 residues. Germline-derived CDR1 and CDR2 are SGHDT and YYEEEE. CDR3 residues: CASREVPSSLDEQFF. The CDR3, as DNA: TGTGCCAGCAGGGAGGTTCCGTCCAGTCTCGATGAGCAGTTCTTC.

The V gene is TRBV27, the J gene TRBJ1-2, with 7 bases lining up with TRBD1. After removal of 3 bases from V and 8 bases from J, the junction contained 6 bases not matched to a gene. The CDR3 runs to 13 residues. Germline V gene lookup returns CDR1 MNHEY and CDR2 SMNVEV (reference sequence). The CDR3 DNA is TGTGCCAGCAGTTTCACAGGGGTTAGCGGCTACACCTTC. Its translation: CASSFTGVSGYTF.

This clonotype was seen a few times. This rearrangement joins TRBV25-1 to TRBJ1-6; no definite D call. Trimming took off 4 bases at V and 3 bases at J, with 10 bases between the two ends. The CDR3 has 15 residues. Germline V gene data show CDR1 as MGHDK and CDR2 as SYGVNS. The CDR3 spells CASSVGFLYNSPLHF. As DNA, the CDR3 is TGTGCCAGCAGTGTAGGTTTCCTCTATAATTCACCCCTCCACTTT.

This clonotype came up a few times. The chain joins TRBV24-1 to TRBJ2-1; a weak D match, TRBD2 (5 bases). CDR1 and CDR2 (germline): KGHDR, SFDVKD. This CDR3 is built from 11 residues. V gave up 6 bases and J gave up 10 bases, with 9 bases separating them. The CDR3 nucleotides read TGTGCCACCAGTTTGGGAGTCGAGCAGTTCTTC. Translation gives CATSLGVEQFF.

The rearrangement joins TRBV20-1 to TRBJ2-7; TRBD2 agrees at 11 bases. From germline, CDR1 is DFQATT and CDR2 SNEGSKA (reference sequence). The CDR3 runs 13 residues. The CDR3 DNA reads TGCAGCGGGACTAGCGGACATCTATACGAGCAGTACTTC. Its protein is CSGTSGHLYEQYF.

This clonotype has a single count. The chain has TRBV27 and TRBJ2-1, with D maybe TRBD1 (5 bases). The CDR3 is 18 amino acids. The germline gives CDR1 MNHEY, CDR2 SMNVEV (reference sequence). The ends were cut back, 7 bases at V and 9 bases at J, with 31 bases in the middle. The CDR3 sequence is CASKVSGLNPNWVPEQFF. CDR3 nucleotide sequence: TGTGCCAGCAAGGTCTCAGGGTTAAACCCCAACTGGGTCCCTGAGCAGTTCTTC.

The rearrangement joins TRBV10-3 to TRBJ2-5; D gene unclear. Germline CDR1 reads ENHRY; CDR2 reads SYGVKD. V was pared by 2 bases and J by 2 bases, with 3 bases between. CDR3 length equals 12 residues. In DNA, the CDR3 is TGTGCCATCAGTGAGAGGCAAGAGACCCAGTACTTC. Its protein product is CAISERQETQYF.

This clonotype was seen only a few times. Here the CDR3 reads CASSVAGTETQYF. The DNA of the CDR3 is TGTGCCAGCAGTGTGGCGGGGACGGAGACCCAGTACTTC. J is TRBJ2-5 and V is TRBV2, with D possibly being TRBD2 (6 bases). This CDR3 is 13 amino acids long. The germline gives CDR1 SNHLY, CDR2 FYNNEI. Trimming took 4 bases from V and 5 from J, leaving 11 bases between them.

This chain links TRBV2 with TRBJ2-3; no reliable D call. The CDR3 loop spans 15 amino acids. Germline CDR1 is SNHLY and CDR2 is FYNNEI. Trimming took 3 bases from V and 0 from J, leaving 10 bases between them. The CDR3 loop reads CASSDRSFSTDTQYF. The CDR3 nucleotides read TGTGCCAGCAGTGACAGGAGCTTTAGCACAGATACGCAGTATTTT.

This clonotype was seen more than once but under ten times. The CDR3 sequence is CASSEAREWLYEQYF. For the CDR3, the DNA is TGTGCCAGCAGTGAAGCCCGGGAGTGGTTGTACGAGCAGTACTTC. The chain has TRBV2 and TRBJ2-7, with D tentatively TRBD2 (6 bases). The CDR3 spans 15 residues. V was shortened by 0 bases and J by 4 bases, with 13 bases between the two germline ends. The V gene's germline CDR1 is SNHLY and CDR2 FYNNEI.

Details on this clonotype: With a much larger clone just one base away, this may be a read error. V gene TRBV29-1 combines with J gene TRBJ2-4; 10 nucleotides match TRBD2. This CDR3 contains 17 residues. CDR1 is SQVTM and CDR2 is ANQGSEA in the germline V gene. V lost 6 bases, J lost 13 bases, and 24 bases stayed unmatched. CDR3 in amino acids: CSVVYPGLAINNNEQYF. For the CDR3, the DNA is TGCAGCGTAGTTTATCCGGGACTAGCGATTAACAACAATGAGCAGTACTTC.

This chain connects TRBV27 to TRBJ1-2, with TRBD1 as a possible D gene (6 bases). The CDR3 consists of 13 residues. Trimming left V 5 bases short and J 4 bases short, with 11 bases between. Germline V gene lookup returns CDR1 MNHEY and CDR2 SMNVEV (reference sequence). In DNA form, the CDR3 reads TGTGCCAGCAGTCGCACAGGGCCCTATGGCTACACCTTC. Translating it yields CASSRTGPYGYTF.

The V call is TRBV2, the J call TRBJ2-1, with 8 bases fitting TRBD1. The CDR3 covers 14 residues. Germline V gene lookup returns CDR1 SNHLY and CDR2 FYNNEI. V shed 3 bases, J shed 9 bases, and the junction held 7 bases outside the gene matches. CDR3 bases: TGTGCCAGCAGTGAGGTCAGGGGGCAGGGTGAGCAGTTCTTC. Protein sequence: CASSEVRGQGEQFF.